The rows below give T cell receptor beta chains drawn from one sample of a study of cytotoxic CD8 clonotypes in ibrutinib-treated CLL. Sequenced by immunoSEQ multiplex PCR; TCRdb stores in-frame clones only, minus some. Counted here are roughly 200,000 clones, roughly 79% occurring once; the ten biggest clones make up 9.5% to 12%. The sequences come from PBMCs, collected after 12 months of ibrutinib treatment. These receptors were taken from a human donor with chronic lymphocytic leukemia. CDR3s include the opening cysteine and the closing phenylalanine or tryptophan. The order of the fields is J gene, D gene, clone size, V gene, CDR3 protein, CDR3 DNA. A D gene is named only where the DNA matches it firmly. A clone size is listed for some rows: how often the clone was seen (once, few, many), or a class if it is expanded.

>TRBJ2-1|TRBD1|few|TRBV5-6
CASSSVRDSKHNEQFF
TGTGCCAGCAGCTCTGTCCGGGACAGCAAACACAATGAGCAGTTCTTC
>TRBJ1-2|TRBD1|NA|TRBV19
CATGTGGDTGGYTF
TGTGCCACCGGGACAGGGGGCGATACTGGGGGCTACACCTTC
>TRBJ2-2|NA|NA|TRBV11-2
CASSSTRAPGELFF
TGTGCCAGCAGCTCCACTAGAGCCCCCGGGGAGCTGTTTTTT
>TRBJ2-7|NA|NA|TRBV7-6
CASSRDTLYEQYF
TGTGCCAGCAGCAGGGACACCCTCTACGAGCAGTACTTC
>TRBJ2-7|NA|NA|TRBV5-1
CASSLEDDRWVYEQYF
TGCGCCAGCAGCTTGGAAGATGACAGGTGGGTCTACGAGCAGTACTTC
>TRBJ1-6|TRBD1|NA|TRBV19
CASSPSQGASNSPLHF
TGTGCCAGTAGCCCCTCACAGGGGGCGTCGAATTCACCCCTCCACTTT
>TRBJ2-2|TRBD1|NA|TRBV30
CAWNRGDTGELFF
TGTGCCTGGAACAGGGGTGACACCGGGGAGCTGTTTTTT
>TRBJ1-1|TRBD1|few|TRBV5-4
CASSRQGANTEAFF
TGTGCCAGCAGCCGACAGGGGGCGAACACTGAAGCTTTCTTT
>TRBJ1-4|NA|once|TRBV19
CASSMRSGAANEKLFF
TGTGCCAGTAGTATGAGATCGGGGGCTGCCAATGAAAAACTGTTTTTT
>TRBJ2-7|NA|once|TRBV6-5
CASSHGDSSTYEQYF
TGTGCCAGCAGTCACGGGGACTCCTCAACCTACGAGCAGTACTTC
>TRBJ2-2|TRBD2|few|TRBV2
CASRGLAAGELFF
TGTGCCAGCAGAGGACTAGCGGCCGGGGAGCTGTTTTTT
>TRBJ1-5|NA|NA|TRBV5-1
CASSRGTNSNQPQHF
TGCGCCAGCAGCCGCGGGACAAATAGCAATCAGCCCCAGCATTTT
>TRBJ2-7|NA|NA|TRBV5-1
CASSPYGGYEQYF
TGCGCCAGCAGCCCCTATGGGGGCTACGAGCAGTACTTC
>TRBJ2-7|NA|NA|TRBV28
CASSLMRYEQYF
TGTGCCAGCAGTTTAATGCGATACGAGCAGTACTTC
>TRBJ2-7|NA|NA|TRBV11-2
CASQWANSYEQYF
TGTGCCAGCCAGTGGGCTAACTCCTACGAGCAGTACTTC
>TRBJ2-5|NA|NA|TRBV10-1
CASSEFETQYF
TGCGCCAGCAGTGAGTTCGAGACCCAGTACTTC
>TRBJ2-1|NA|NA|TRBV19
CASSIGGGSFSYNEQFF
TGTGCCAGTAGTATAGGTGGGGGGTCCTTCTCCTACAATGAGCAGTTCTTC
>TRBJ1-1|NA|NA|TRBV10-3
CAISESTGLGAFF
TGTGCCATCAGTGAGTCGACTGGTCTAGGAGCTTTCTTT
>TRBJ1-2|NA|NA|TRBV27
CASSLAGSGGVYGYTF
TGTGCCAGCAGTTTAGCGGGGTCGGGGGGCGTCTATGGCTACACCTTC
>TRBJ2-5|TRBD1|NA|TRBV6-5
CASSRQGRQETQYF
TGTGCCAGCAGCCGACAGGGCCGCCAAGAGACCCAGTACTTC